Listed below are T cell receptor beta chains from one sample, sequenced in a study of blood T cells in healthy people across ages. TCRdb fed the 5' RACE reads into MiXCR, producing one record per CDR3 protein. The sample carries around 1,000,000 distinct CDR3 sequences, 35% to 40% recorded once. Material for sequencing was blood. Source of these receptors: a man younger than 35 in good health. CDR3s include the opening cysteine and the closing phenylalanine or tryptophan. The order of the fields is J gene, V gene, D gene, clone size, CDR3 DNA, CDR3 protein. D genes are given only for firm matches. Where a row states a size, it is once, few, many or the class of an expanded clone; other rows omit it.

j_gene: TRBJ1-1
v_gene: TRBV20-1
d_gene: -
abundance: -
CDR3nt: TGCAGTGCTAGAGGGAGGACGGTGAACACTGAAGCTTTCTTT
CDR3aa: CSARGRTVNTEAFF

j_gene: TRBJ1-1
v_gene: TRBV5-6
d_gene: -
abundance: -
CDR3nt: TGTGCCAGCAGCCAGATACGGGACATTAACACTGAAGCTTTCTTT
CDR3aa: CASSQIRDINTEAFF

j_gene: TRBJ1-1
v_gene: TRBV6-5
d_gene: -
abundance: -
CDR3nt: TGTGCCAGCAGTTACTCAACCCCATGGGGGGGCGAAGCTTTCTTT
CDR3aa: CASSYSTPWGGEAFF

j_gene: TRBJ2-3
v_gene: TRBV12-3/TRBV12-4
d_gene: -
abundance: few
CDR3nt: TGTGCCAGCAGTTTTCGGGGCAGGGGAACCACAGATACGCAGTATTTT
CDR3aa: CASSFRGRGTTDTQYF

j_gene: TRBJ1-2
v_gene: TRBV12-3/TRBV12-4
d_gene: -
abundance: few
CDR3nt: TGTGCCAGCAGCTACTCCACCTATGGCTACACCTTC
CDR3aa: CASSYSTYGYTF

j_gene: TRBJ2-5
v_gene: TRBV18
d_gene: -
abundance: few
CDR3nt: TGTGCCAGCTCACCATCCCACGCGGAGACCCAGTACTTC
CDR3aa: CASSPSHAETQYF

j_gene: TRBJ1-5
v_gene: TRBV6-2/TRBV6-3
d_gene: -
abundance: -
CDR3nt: TGTGCCAGCAGTTACTCGGGAAGGGGTCCCCTGAGTCCCCAGCATTTT
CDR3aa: CASSYSGRGPLSPQHF

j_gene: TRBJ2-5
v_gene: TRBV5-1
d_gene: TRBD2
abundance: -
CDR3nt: TGCGCCAGCAGCCAAGGGACTAGCGCTGAGACCCAGTACTTC
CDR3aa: CASSQGTSAETQYF

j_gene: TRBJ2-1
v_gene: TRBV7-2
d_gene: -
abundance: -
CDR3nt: TGTGCCAGCAGCTTAGCTGACGGATCATCCCCCTACAATGAGCAGTTCTTC
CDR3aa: CASSLADGSSPYNEQFF

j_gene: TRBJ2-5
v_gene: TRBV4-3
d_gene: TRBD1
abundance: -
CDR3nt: TGCGCCAGCAGCCAAGCCTTGACAGGGGGTTACGAGACCCAGTACTTC
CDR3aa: CASSQALTGGYETQYF

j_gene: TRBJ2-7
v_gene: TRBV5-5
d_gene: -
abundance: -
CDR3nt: TGTGCCAGCAGCTTACGACCAGGGTACGAGTCCTACGAGCAGTACTTC
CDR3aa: CASSLRPGYESYEQYF

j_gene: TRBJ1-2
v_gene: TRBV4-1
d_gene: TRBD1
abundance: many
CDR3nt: TGCGCCAGCAGCCAGGTCCCGACAGGGGCTCGCTATGGCTACACCTTC
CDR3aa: CASSQVPTGARYGYTF

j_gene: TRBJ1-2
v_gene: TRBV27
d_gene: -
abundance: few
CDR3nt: TGTGCCAGCAGCCCATTTGGTGGTGAGGGCTATGGCTACACCTTC
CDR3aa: CASSPFGGEGYGYTF

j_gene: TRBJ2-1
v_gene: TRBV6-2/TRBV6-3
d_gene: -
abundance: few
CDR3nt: TGTGCCAGCAGTTCCCTGACAGGAGCCTACAATGAGCAGTTCTTC
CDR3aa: CASSSLTGAYNEQFF

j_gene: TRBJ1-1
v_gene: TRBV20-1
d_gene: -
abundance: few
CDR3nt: TGCAGTGCCCCTGGAGGGGGGACTGAAGCTTTCTTT
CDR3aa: CSAPGGGTEAFF

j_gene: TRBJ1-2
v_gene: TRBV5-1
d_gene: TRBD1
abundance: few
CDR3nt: TGCGCCAGCAGCCCGAGTTGGGACAGGGTCGACTATGGCTACACCTTC
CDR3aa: CASSPSWDRVDYGYTF

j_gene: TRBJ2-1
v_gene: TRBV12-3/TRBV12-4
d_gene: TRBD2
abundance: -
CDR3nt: TGTGCCAGCAGTTTAGGACTAGCGGGGGCCGCTTACAATGAGCAGTTCTTC
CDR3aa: CASSLGLAGAAYNEQFF

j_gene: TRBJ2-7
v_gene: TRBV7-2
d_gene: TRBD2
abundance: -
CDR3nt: TGTGCCAGCAGCTTTAGCGGGAGCCCCTCCTACGAGCAGTACTTC
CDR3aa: CASSFSGSPSYEQYF

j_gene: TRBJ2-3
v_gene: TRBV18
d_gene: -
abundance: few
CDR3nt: TGTGCCAGCTCACCCGACTACAAACTTGGCACAGATACGCAGTATTTT
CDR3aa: CASSPDYKLGTDTQYF

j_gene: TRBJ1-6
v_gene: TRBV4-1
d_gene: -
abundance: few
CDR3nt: TGCGCCAGCAGTCAAGGACTGTTAATAACACCCCTCCACTTT
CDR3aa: CASSQGLLITPLHF

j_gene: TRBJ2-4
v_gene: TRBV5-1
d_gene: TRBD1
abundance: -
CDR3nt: TGCGCCAGCAGTCAAAGTCAAGGGACAGGGGGCAACATTCAGTACTTC
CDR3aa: CASSQSQGTGGNIQYF

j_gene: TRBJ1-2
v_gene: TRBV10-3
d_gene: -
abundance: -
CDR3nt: TGTGCCATCAGTGTAGCCAGCACTGGTGGCTACACCTTC
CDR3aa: CAISVASTGGYTF

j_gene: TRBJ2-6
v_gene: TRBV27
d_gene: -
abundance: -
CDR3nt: TGTGCCAGCAGTTTATCTCCCGACAGCTCTGGGGCCAACGTCCTGACTTTC
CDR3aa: CASSLSPDSSGANVLTF

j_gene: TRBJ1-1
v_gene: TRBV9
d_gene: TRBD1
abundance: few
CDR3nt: TGTGCCAGCAGCGTCTCCTGGACAGGGGACACTGAAGCTTTCTTT
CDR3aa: CASSVSWTGDTEAFF

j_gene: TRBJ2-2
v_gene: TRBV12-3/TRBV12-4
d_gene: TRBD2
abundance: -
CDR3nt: TGTGCCAGCAGTCAACTAGCGGCGAACACCGGGGAGCTGTTTTTT
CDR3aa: CASSQLAANTGELFF

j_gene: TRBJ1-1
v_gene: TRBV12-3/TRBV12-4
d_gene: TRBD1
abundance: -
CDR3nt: TGTGCCAGCAGTTCCCGGGACAGGGACACTGAAGCTTTCTTT
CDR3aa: CASSSRDRDTEAFF

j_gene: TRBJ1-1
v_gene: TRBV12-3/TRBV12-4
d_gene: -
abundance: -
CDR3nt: TGTGCCAGCAGTTTAAGGTTAAGGGGTGAAGCTTTCTTT
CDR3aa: CASSLRLRGEAFF

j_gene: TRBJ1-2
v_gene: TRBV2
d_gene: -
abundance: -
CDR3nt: TGTGCCAGCAGTGAAGCGCTGAGTTCGGACTACACCTTC
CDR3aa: CASSEALSSDYTF

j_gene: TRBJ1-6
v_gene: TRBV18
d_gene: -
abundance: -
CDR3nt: TGTGCCAGCTCACCAGGGCTCTCCGGAAGCTCCTATAATTCACCCCTCCACTTT
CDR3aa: CASSPGLSGSSYNSPLHF

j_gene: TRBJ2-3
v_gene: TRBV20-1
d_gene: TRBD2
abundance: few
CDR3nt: TGCAGTGCTAGAAATAGCGGGGAGGGGACAGATACGCAGTATTTT
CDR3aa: CSARNSGEGTDTQYF

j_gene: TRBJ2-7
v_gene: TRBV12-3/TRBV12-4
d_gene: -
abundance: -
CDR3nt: TGTGCCAGCAGTTTAGGCGGGCAGGGGAGGAAGAACGAGCAGTACTTC
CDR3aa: CASSLGGQGRKNEQYF

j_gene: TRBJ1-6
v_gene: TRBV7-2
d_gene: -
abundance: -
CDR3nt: TGTGCCAGCAGCTTAGGGACTCCGATTAGGTCACCCCTCCACTTT
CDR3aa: CASSLGTPIRSPLHF

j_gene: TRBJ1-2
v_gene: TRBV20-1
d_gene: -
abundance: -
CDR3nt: TGCAGTGCTAGAGACCAGGCCCCCGGCCTTAACTATGGCTACACCTTC
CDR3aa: CSARDQAPGLNYGYTF

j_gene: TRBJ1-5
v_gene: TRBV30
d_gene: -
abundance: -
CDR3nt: TGTGCCTGGAGTGTACCCCTTAATCAGCCCCAGCATTTT
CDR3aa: CAWSVPLNQPQHF

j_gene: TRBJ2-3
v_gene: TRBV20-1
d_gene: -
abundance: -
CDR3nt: TGCAGTGCTAGCCCGGCGCACAGCACAGATACGCAGTATTTT
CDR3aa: CSASPAHSTDTQYF

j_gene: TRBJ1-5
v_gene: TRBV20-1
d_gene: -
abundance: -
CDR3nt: TGCAGTGCTAGAGATAAAGGACAGCCTAATCAGCCCCAGCATTTT
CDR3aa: CSARDKGQPNQPQHF

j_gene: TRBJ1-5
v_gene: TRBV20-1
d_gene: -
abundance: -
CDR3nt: TGCAGTGCTGGGCCAGGGAGTAGTCAGCCCCAGCATTTT
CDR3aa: CSAGPGSSQPQHF

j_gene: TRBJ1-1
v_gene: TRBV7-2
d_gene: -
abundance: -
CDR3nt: TGTGCCAGCAGCTTAGAAGACATAAGGAACGCTGAAGCTTTCTTT
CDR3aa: CASSLEDIRNAEAFF

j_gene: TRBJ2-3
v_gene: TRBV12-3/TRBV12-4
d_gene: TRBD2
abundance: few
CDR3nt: TGTGCCAGCAGTTTAGCGCGGACTAGTAGGGATACGCAGTATTTT
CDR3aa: CASSLARTSRDTQYF

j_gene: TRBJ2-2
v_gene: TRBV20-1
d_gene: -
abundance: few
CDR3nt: TGCAGTGCAAGCCACAGGGATACCGGGGAGCTGTTTTTT
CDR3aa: CSASHRDTGELFF

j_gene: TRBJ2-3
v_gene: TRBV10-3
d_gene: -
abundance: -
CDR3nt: TGTGCCATCTCTACGACCGGAATCACAGATACGCGGTATTTT
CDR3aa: CAISTTGITDTRYF

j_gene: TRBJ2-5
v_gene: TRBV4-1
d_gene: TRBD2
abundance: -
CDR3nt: TGCGCCAGCAGCCAAAGAAGTTTGGCGGGGGGGCCTGGAAAGACCCAGTACTTC
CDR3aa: CASSQRSLAGGPGKTQYF

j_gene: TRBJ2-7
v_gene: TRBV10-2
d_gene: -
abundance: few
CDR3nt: TGCGCCAGCTCCCTTAGGGTCGAAATAATCCCCTACGAGCAGTACTTC
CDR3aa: CASSLRVEIIPYEQYF

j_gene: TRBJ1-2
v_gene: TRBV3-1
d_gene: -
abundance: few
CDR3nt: TGTGCCAGCAGCCAATCGGAACTCTACTATGGCTACACCTTC
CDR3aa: CASSQSELYYGYTF

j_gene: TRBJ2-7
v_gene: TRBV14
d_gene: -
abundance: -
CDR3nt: TGTGCCAGCAGCCAAGCCCGAGCGACCGAGCAGTACTTC
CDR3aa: CASSQARATEQYF

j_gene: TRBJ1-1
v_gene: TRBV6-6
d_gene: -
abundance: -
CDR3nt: TGTGCCAGCAGTCAAGGTCTAGAGATGAACACTGAAGCTTTCTTT
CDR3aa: CASSQGLEMNTEAFF